A single T cell receptor (beta chain) is shown here with its context. It lacks a known antigen. No much larger clone exists at a distance of one base, and base qualities are not known. Healthy HIV-negative adults with no recently reported acute infections or vaccinations were included as donors. Only Caucasian adults living in Nashville, Tennessee, USA were represented among the donors. Magnetic negative selection was used to enrich CD4+ T cells, after which naive cells were positively selected on CD45RA and the negative fraction became the memory subset. Blood was obtained by leukapheresis, after which PBMCs were separated by Ficoll-Histopaque density gradient centrifugation and cryopreserved in liquid nitrogen vapor phase. Purity and quantity of every magnetically sorted T cell population were checked by analytical flow cytometry. Each sorted fraction had its genomic DNA isolated and then quantified by UV absorbance on a Nanodrop 2000c.

Reading the germline V gene gives CDR1 KGHSH and CDR2 LQKENI. V sheds 0 bases and J sheds 8 bases, leaving 11 bases between their ends. The CDR3 goes from the cysteine to the phenylalanine over 14 residues. Solely the CDR3 DNA is kept, with 42 bases framed from the first base. These data originate in a study of shared clonotypes between healthy human individuals (dated by TCRdb to about 2020). Turning to the overall study: The cohort included three men and a couple of women between 18 and 49 years of age. To estimate repertoire size and how much clonotypes are shared between individuals, the study performed deep sequencing of blood TCR repertoires from 4 to 6 healthy adults. Per donor, three plates each were used for CD4 naive and CD4 memory, two for CD8 naive, and one for CD8 memory. Each donor's leukapheresis produced roughly between about 0.8 and 8.9 billion PBMCs. Different laboratories and diverse techniques were used to prepare libraries and sequence TCR repertoires, to increase sequencing depth and limit assay-specific biases. Summary of the overall study and its limitations: Sampling was restricted to blood, and TCR repertoires in tissue are likely to differ from TCR repertoires in blood. Based on pairwise subsampling, the degree of clonotype sharing among donors was expected to be affected by sequencing depth. Incomplete sequencing was indicated by rarefaction of sorted-subset datasets, despite the large sequencing depth. Naive subsets generally had larger estimated clonotype richness than memory subsets. The small number of donors limited the genetic and exposure-history diversity represented. When several donors were compared, the shared fraction of clonotypes was around 5.1% for naive CD4, roughly 3.4% for naive CD8, roughly 2.5% for memory CD4, and 0.35% to 0.5% for memory CD8. Compared with non-shared clonotypes, the clonotypes found in all four sorted-subset donors had higher generation probabilities.

Using the deep immunoSEQ assay, multiplex PCR amplified TCR CDR3 regions from genomic DNA. Extracted genomic DNA from each cell subset was spread evenly across all wells of several immunoSEQ 96-well plates, with each plate serving as a replicate. For sorted subsets, approximately 200 ng of genomic DNA, equivalent to 25,000 to 35,000 T cell genomes, went into each replicate PCR. Purified libraries were measured with a Qubit 3.0 fluorometer, size-checked on a Bioanalyzer 2100, and measured again with the KAPA Library Quantification kit. A separate single-read 150-cycle Illumina NextSeq 550 flow cell was used to sequence each immunoSEQ 96-well plate. As for the original processing: The immunoSEQ output contained only junctional sequences without quality scores, so filtering could not match that applied to full-length reads. To assign V/J genes and CDR3, sequences were annotated using PyIR, a Python wrapper for IgBLAST v1.9, with IMGT germline references. Any read was removed if the V/J assignment was weak (E-value above 1e-6), the CDR3 was missing, or the read contained stop codons, out-of-frame junctions, or ambiguous translated residues. V3J clonotypes were defined as sequences sharing the same inferred V gene, J gene, and CDR3 amino acid sequence. To compute the percentage overlap between repertoires, the number of shared unique clonotypes was divided by the size of the smaller repertoire. Repertoire richness was assessed with RTK rarefaction, the Chao1 estimator, and Recon v2.1 estimates of unobserved clonotypes. OLGA was used to compute generation probabilities for all TCRbeta clonotypes that the gDNA method yielded from a handful of donors. Sourced from immuneACCESS, this table was stored by TCRdb with only in-frame sequences that have V and J called. A share of the clones is absent; for the studies checked, an unresolved V gene accounts for under half, and the remainder has no known explanation. From that table come the V and J calls and clone size; the DNA was used to work out D and trimming. In all, the sample holds about a million clones, and under 80% of those were seen once. Of the sample, about 1.5% falls within the top ten clones.

The TCR sequence derives from a young man in good health. The sequence joins TRBV18 to TRBJ2-4, with no reliable assignment of the D segment. The source material was memory CD4+ T cells sorted from blood. Reading the label with the study, this specimen's cell subset or site is: CD45RA-negative fraction. The DNA sequence follows: TGTGCCAGCTCACCACCGTCTAGTGGCGACATTCAGTACTTC. The resulting protein is CASSPPSSGDIQYF.